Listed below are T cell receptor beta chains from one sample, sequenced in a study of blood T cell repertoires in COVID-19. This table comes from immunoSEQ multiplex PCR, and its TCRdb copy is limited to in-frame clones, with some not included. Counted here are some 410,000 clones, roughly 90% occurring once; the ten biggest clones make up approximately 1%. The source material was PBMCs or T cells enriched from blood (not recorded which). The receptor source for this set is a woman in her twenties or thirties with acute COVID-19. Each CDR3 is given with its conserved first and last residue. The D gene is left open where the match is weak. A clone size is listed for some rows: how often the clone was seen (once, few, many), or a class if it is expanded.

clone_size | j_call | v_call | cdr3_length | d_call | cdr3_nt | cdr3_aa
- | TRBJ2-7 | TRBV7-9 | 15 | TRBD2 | TGTGCCAGCAGCTTTAGCGGGGGTACTTCCTACGAGCAGTACTTC | CASSFSGGTSYEQYF
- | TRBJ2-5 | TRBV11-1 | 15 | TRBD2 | TGTGCCAGCAGTTTGACTAGCGGGGGGGCTGAGACCCAGTACTTC | CASSLTSGGAETQYF
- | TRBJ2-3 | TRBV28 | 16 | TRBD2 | TGTGCCAGCAGTTTGGGCGGCGGGGGGTTCACAGATACGCAGTATTTT | CASSLGGGGFTDTQYF
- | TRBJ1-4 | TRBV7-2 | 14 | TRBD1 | TGTGCCAGCAGCAGGACAGGGAGCGAGAAAAAACTGTTTTTT | CASSRTGSEKKLFF
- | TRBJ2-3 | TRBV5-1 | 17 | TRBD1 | TGCGCCAGCAGCCCGCGTACGGGACAGGGGCGAACAGATACGCAGTATTTT | CASSPRTGQGRTDTQYF
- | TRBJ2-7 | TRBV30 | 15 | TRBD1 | TGTGCCTTTGAATCCCGGGGACAGGGGCTCCACGAGCAGTACTTC | CAFESRGQGLHEQYF
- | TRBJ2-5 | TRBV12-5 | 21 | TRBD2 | TGTGCTAGTGGTTTGGTACTTCGGGGACTACGACTAGGTGACGATGGAGAGACCCAGTACTTC | CASGLVLRGLRLGDDGETQYF
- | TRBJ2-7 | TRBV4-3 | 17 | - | TGCGCCAGCAGCCAAGATGGCAGTTCCCTTGGCTCCTACGAGCAGTACTTC | CASSQDGSSLGSYEQYF
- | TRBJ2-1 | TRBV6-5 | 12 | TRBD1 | TGTGCCAGCGGACAGGAAAGGAATGAGCAGTTCTTC | CASGQERNEQFF
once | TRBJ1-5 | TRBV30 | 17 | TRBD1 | TGTGCCTGGAGTGAGGGACCGGGACAGGGGTTCAATCAGCCCCAGCATTTT | CAWSEGPGQGFNQPQHF
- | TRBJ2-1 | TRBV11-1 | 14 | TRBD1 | TGTGCCAGCAGCCGCCGGGACAGGGGAAATGAGCAGTTCTTC | CASSRRDRGNEQFF
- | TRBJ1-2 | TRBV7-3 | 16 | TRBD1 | TGTGCCAGCAGCTTTACGACACAGGGGGCGCGGTATGGCTACACCTTC | CASSFTTQGARYGYTF
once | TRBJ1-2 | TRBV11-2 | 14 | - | TGTGCCAGCAGCTTAGATCTGAGAAACTATGGCTACACCTTC | CASSLDLRNYGYTF
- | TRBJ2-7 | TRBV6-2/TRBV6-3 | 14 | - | TGTGCCAGCAGTTTCCGGGACACCTCCTACGAGCAGTACTTC | CASSFRDTSYEQYF
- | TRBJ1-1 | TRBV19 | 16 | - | TGTGCCAGTAGCAGACAAAGGGGGGGGGCGCTCCCTGAAGCTTTCTTT | CASSRQRGGALPEAFF
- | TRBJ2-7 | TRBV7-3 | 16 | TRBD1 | TGTGCCAGCAGCTTACTGGGTAGGGCAGGGGGCGACGAGCAGTACTTC | CASSLLGRAGGDEQYF
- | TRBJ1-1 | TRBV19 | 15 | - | TGTGCCAGTAGTATTTCAGGCAGGGTGAACACTGAAGCTTTCTTT | CASSISGRVNTEAFF
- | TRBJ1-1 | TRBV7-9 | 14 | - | TGTGCCAGCAGCCCGTCGTCCCGGAACACTGAAGCTTTCTTT | CASSPSSRNTEAFF
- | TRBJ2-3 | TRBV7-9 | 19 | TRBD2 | TGTGCCAGCAGCTTCCCGCTTAGCGGGGGGGGAGGTGGCACAGATACGCAGTATTTT | CASSFPLSGGGGGTDTQYF
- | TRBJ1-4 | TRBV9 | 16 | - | TGTGCCAGCAGCTCGAAAACAGGGCAATATAATGAAAAACTGTTTTTT | CASSSKTGQYNEKLFF
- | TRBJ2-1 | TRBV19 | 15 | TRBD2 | TGTGCCAGTAGTCCCGGGACTAGCGCCTACAATGAGCAGTTCTTC | CASSPGTSAYNEQFF
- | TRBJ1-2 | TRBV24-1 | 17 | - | TGTGCCACCAGTGATTCCAGCGGGACCTACCTTAACTATGGCTACACCTTC | CATSDSSGTYLNYGYTF
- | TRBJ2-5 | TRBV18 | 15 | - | TGTGCCAGCTCACCACCGGGCGGGGGCGGTGAGACCCAGTACTTC | CASSPPGGGGETQYF
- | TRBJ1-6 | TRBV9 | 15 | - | TGTGCCAGCAGCGATGGGGCCGATCCAAATTCACCCCTCCACTTT | CASSDGADPNSPLHF
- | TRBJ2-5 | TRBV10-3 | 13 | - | TGTGCCATCAGTGAGGGACAGCAAGAGACCCAGTACTTC | CAISEGQQETQYF
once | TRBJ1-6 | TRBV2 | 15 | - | TGTGCCAGCAGCCTAAGGGGGGGGATAGGCTCACCCCTCCACTTT | CASSLRGGIGSPLHF
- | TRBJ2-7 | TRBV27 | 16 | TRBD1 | TGTGCCAGCATGACATATGGACAGGGTAAGATCTACGAGCAGTACTTC | CASMTYGQGKIYEQYF
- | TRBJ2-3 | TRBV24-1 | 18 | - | TGTGCCACCAGTGATCCCAGTTTTAGCAGGGGTCGCACAGATACGCAGTATTTT | CATSDPSFSRGRTDTQYF
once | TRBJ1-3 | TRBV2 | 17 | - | TGTGCCAGCAGTGAAGCGCTTCTAAGGAGAGCTGGAAACACCATATATTTT | CASSEALLRRAGNTIYF
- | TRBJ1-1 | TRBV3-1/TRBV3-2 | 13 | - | TGTGCCAGCAGCGTCACAGGGTCCGGTGAAGCTTTCTTT | CASSVTGSGEAFF
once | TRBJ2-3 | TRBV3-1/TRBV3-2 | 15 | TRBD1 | TGTGCCAGCAGCCGGAAACACGACAGGGCAGATACGCAGTATTTT | CASSRKHDRADTQYF
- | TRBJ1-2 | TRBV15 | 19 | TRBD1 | TGTGCCACCAGCAGAGGTGGGGGACAGGGGGGAATTAAGGACTATGGCTACACCTTC | CATSRGGGQGGIKDYGYTF
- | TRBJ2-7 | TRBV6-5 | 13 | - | TGTGCCAGCAGCTCTACAGGGACCTACGAGCAGTACTTC | CASSSTGTYEQYF
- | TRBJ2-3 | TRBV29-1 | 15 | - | TGCAGCGTTGCGAGAGCAAGTCGAACTGCTTATACGCAGTATTTT | CSVARASRTAYTQYF
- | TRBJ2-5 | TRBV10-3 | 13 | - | TGTGGAAACCTTGGGGCAGGGGCAGAGACCCAGTACTTC | CGNLGAGAETQYF
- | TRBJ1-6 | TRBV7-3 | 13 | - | TGTGCCAGCAGCTTAACCCGGTACTCACCCCTCCACTTT | CASSLTRYSPLHF
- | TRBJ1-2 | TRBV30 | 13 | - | TGTGCCTGGAGTGAGGGGGGGGTGTATGGCTACACCTTC | CAWSEGGVYGYTF
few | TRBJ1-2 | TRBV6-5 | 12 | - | TGTGCCAGCGAGTTAACAGGGATCGGCTACACCTTC | CASELTGIGYTF
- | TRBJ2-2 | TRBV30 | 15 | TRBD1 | TGTGCCTGGAGCGAGGGGGCAGGGCTCACCGGGGAGCTGTTTTTT | CAWSEGAGLTGELFF
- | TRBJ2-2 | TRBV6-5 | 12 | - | TGTGCCAGCAGCAGAAACACCGGGGAGCTGTTTTTT | CASSRNTGELFF
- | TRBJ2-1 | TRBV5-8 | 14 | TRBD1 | TGTGCCAGCAGACCGGGACAGTCCTACAATGAGCAGTTCTTC | CASRPGQSYNEQFF
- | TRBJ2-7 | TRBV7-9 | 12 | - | TGTGCCAGCAGCTTACGGGTTAACGAGCAGTACTTC | CASSLRVNEQYF
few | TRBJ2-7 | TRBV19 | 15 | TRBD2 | TGTGCCAGTAGTATCGGGGGGGCGAATTCCTACGAGCAGTACTTC | CASSIGGANSYEQYF
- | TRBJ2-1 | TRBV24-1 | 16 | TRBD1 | TGTGCCACCAGTGATGCTGGACAGGGAGGCGTCAATGAGCAGTTCTTC | CATSDAGQGGVNEQFF
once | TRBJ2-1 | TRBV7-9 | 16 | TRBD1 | TGTGCCAGCAGCTCCCGGGACAGGGGCCTCAACAATGAGCAGTTCTTC | CASSSRDRGLNNEQFF
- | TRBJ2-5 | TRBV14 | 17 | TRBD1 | TGTGCCAGCAGCCCGCCGTTCGGTCAGGGGGCCAGGGAGACCCAGTACTTC | CASSPPFGQGARETQYF
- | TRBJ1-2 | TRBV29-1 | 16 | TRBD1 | TGCAGCGTCATAAATGAGGAGGTGGGACAGGGGGGAGGCTACACCTTC | CSVINEEVGQGGGYTF
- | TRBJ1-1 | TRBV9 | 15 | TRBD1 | TGTGCCAGCAGCTCCTACTCCGGGACAGGGAATGGGGCTTTCTTT | CASSSYSGTGNGAFF
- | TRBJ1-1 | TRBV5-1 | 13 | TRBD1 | TGCGCCTCTCGGACAGGGACGAACACTGAAGCTTTCTTT | CASRTGTNTEAFF
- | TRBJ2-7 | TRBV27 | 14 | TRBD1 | TGTGCCAGCAGCGCAACTCGGACAGGGAGTGAGCAGTACTTC | CASSATRTGSEQYF
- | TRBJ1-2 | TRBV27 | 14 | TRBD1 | TGTGCCAGCAGTACGGACAGGGGAGACTATGGCTACACCTTC | CASSTDRGDYGYTF
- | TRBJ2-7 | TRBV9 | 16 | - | TGTGCCAGCAGCGTCCCTCAAGGACAGATAGCCTACGAGCAGTACTTC | CASSVPQGQIAYEQYF
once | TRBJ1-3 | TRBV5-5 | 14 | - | TGTGCCAGCAGCTCCGGGGGGAATGGAAACACCATATATTTT | CASSSGGNGNTIYF
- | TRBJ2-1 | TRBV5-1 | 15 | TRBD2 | TGCGCCAGCAGCGAGACTAGCGGGGGGGCCCGTGAGCAGTTCTTC | CASSETSGGAREQFF
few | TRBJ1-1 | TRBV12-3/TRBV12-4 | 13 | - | TGTGCCAGCAGTTTAGGCCAGGTCACTGAAGCTTTCTTT | CASSLGQVTEAFF